A selection of T cell receptor beta chains follows, all from one sample in a study of T cells in Graves' hyperthyroidism and ophthalmopathy. Each CDR3 protein gets one entry after TCRdb re-called the multiplex PCR reads with MiXCR. The table has nearly 600,000 distinct CDR3 sequences, over 12% seen once. Sequencing used blood. The receptors shown here come from a young woman with Graves' ophthalmopathy. Each CDR3 is given with its conserved first and last residue. The order of the fields is V gene, D gene, J gene, clone size, CDR3 DNA, CDR3 protein. A D gene is named only where the DNA matches it firmly. Clone size, where shown, is once, few, many, or a class for clones that have expanded.

v_call: TRBV7-3; d_call: TRBD1; j_call: TRBJ2-4; clone_size: few; cdr3_nt: TGTGCCAGCAGCCGGGGACAGGGGAACATTCAGTACTTC; cdr3_aa: CASSRGQGNIQYF
v_call: TRBV30; d_call: TRBD1; j_call: TRBJ1-1; clone_size: .; cdr3_nt: TGTGCCTGGAGTGATCCCGGCAGGGGGGACGCTGAAGCTTTCTTT; cdr3_aa: CAWSDPGRGDAEAFF
v_call: TRBV7-9; d_call: .; j_call: TRBJ2-5; clone_size: .; cdr3_nt: TGTGCCAGCAGCTTAGGGCAGGTAGACCAGTACTTC; cdr3_aa: CASSLGQVDQYF
v_call: TRBV9; d_call: .; j_call: TRBJ2-1; clone_size: .; cdr3_nt: TGTGCCAGCAGCCCTGTTGGGGGATGGGAGCAGTTCTTC; cdr3_aa: CASSPVGGWEQFF
v_call: TRBV12-3/TRBV12-4; d_call: .; j_call: TRBJ2-1; clone_size: many; cdr3_nt: TGTGCCAGCAGCCAAGGGGGGCCTTGGGGCGGGAGCTCCTACAATGAGCAGTTCTTC; cdr3_aa: CASSQGGPWGGSSYNEQFF
v_call: TRBV27; d_call: .; j_call: TRBJ2-6; clone_size: few; cdr3_nt: TGTGCCAGCAGTTTATCTCACAGCTCTGGGGCCAACGTCCTGACTTTC; cdr3_aa: CASSLSHSSGANVLTF
v_call: TRBV29-1; d_call: .; j_call: TRBJ2-1; clone_size: many; cdr3_nt: TGCAGCGTTGATCCCGGCAGGGCTATGTACAATGAGCAGTTCTTC; cdr3_aa: CSVDPGRAMYNEQFF
v_call: TRBV11-3; d_call: TRBD1; j_call: TRBJ2-5; clone_size: many; cdr3_nt: TGTGCCAGCAGCGCCCGACAGGGGATCGGTGAGACCCAGTACTTC; cdr3_aa: CASSARQGIGETQYF
v_call: TRBV6-9; d_call: .; j_call: TRBJ2-3; clone_size: few; cdr3_nt: TGTGCCAGCAGTTACAAACGGTCAGATACGCAGTATTTT; cdr3_aa: CASSYKRSDTQYF
v_call: TRBV5-1; d_call: TRBD2; j_call: TRBJ2-7; clone_size: many; cdr3_nt: TGCGCCAGCAGCTTGACAGCGGGAGGGCCCTCGGACGAGCAGTACTTC; cdr3_aa: CASSLTAGGPSDEQYF
v_call: TRBV7-2; d_call: TRBD2; j_call: TRBJ2-3; clone_size: many; cdr3_nt: TGTGCCAGCAGCTTAGTAGGGAGGGCCTCAGATACGCAGTATTTT; cdr3_aa: CASSLVGRASDTQYF
v_call: TRBV24-1; d_call: .; j_call: TRBJ2-2; clone_size: .; cdr3_nt: TGTGCCACCAGTGATGTTTTGGGTTTAGGTAATCGTACCGGGGAGCTGTTTTTT; cdr3_aa: CATSDVLGLGNRTGELFF
v_call: TRBV7-8; d_call: TRBD2; j_call: TRBJ2-1; clone_size: .; cdr3_nt: TGTGCCAGCAGCTTAGAGGCTAGGTTGCTAGCGGGAGGTGGGAATGAGCAGTTCTTC; cdr3_aa: CASSLEARLLAGGGNEQFF
v_call: TRBV20-1; d_call: TRBD2; j_call: TRBJ2-7; clone_size: many; cdr3_nt: TGCAGTGCCGACACTAGCGGAACCGAAGTGGGAGAGCAGTACTTC; cdr3_aa: CSADTSGTEVGEQYF